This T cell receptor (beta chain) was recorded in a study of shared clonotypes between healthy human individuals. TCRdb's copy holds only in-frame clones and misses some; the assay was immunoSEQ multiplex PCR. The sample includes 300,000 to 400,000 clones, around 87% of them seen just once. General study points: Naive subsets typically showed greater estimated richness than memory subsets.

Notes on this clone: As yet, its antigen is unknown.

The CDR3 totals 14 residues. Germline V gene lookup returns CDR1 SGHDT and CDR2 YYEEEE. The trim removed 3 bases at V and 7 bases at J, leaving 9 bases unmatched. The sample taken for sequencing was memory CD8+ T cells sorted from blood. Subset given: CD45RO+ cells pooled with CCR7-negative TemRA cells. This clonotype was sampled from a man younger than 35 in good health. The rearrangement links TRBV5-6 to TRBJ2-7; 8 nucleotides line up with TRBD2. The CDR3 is CASSWGTRSGEQYF. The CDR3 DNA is TGTGCCAGCAGCTGGGGGACTAGATCGGGTGAGCAGTACTTC.